This TCR beta chain was observed in a study of T cells in Graves' hyperthyroidism and ophthalmopathy. Clinicians diagnosed patients from clinical symptoms, serum thyroxine and TRAb, thyroid ultrasound and orbital computed tomography. A roughly 9.7 ml volume of fresh peripheral blood provided the PBMCs. TCR beta CDR3 sequences were amplified from RNA transcripts. Researchers ran a first-round RT-PCR on the TCR CDR3 using the HTBI primer set. Each CDR3 protein gets one entry after TCRdb re-called the multiplex PCR reads with MiXCR. Altogether fewer than 900,000 distinct CDR3 sequences are present, 18% being singletons, with the ten largest covering roughly 17%. On this clonotype itself: Antigen: not known.

Germline V gene data show CDR1 as ENHRY and CDR2 as SYGVKD. J lost 7 bases, V lost 4 bases, and 8 bases had no gene match. The CDR3 loop spans 15 amino acids. Overall study results and limits: Classification by a 13 V-J model distinguished ophthalmopathy from stable hyperthyroidism.

What was sequenced was blood. This receptor was taken from a woman between 45 and 65 years old with Graves' hyperthyroidism that later progressed to Graves' ophthalmopathy. The rearrangement links TRBV10-3 to TRBJ2-1; 9 bases align to TRBD2. This CDR3 reads CAISAAGGKWNEQFF. The DNA for the CDR3 is TGTGCCATCAGTGCTGCGGGGGGGAAGTGGAATGAGCAGTTCTTC.